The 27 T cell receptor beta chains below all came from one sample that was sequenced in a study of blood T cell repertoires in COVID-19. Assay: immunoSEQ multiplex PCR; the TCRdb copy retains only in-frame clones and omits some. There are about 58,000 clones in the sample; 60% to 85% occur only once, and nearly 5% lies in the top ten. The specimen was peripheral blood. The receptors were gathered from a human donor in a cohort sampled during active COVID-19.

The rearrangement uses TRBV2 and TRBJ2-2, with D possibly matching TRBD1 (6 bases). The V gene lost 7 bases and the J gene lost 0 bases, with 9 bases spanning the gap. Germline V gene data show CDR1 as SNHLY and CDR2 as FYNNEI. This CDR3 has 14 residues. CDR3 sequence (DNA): TGTGCCAGCACTTACAGGGCGAACACCGGGGAGCTGTTTTTT. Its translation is CASTYRANTGELFF.

This CDR3 reads CASSLASYNEQFF. The CDR3 nucleotides are TGTGCCAGCAGCTTAGCCAGTTACAATGAGCAGTTCTTC. The rearrangement joins TRBV11-3 to TRBJ2-1; the D is unclear. Between the trimmed V and J ends, which lost 1 base and 4 bases, there was a span of 5 bases. The CDR3 totals 13 residues. Germline assignment: CDR1 SGHNT and CDR2 YENEEA.

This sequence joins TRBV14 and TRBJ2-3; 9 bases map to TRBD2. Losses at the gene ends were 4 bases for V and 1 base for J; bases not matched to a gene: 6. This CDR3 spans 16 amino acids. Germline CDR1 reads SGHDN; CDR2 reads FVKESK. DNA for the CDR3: TGTGCCAGCAGCCTCTACTCTAGCGGGGGCACAGATACGCAGTATTTT. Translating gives CASSLYSSGGTDTQYF.

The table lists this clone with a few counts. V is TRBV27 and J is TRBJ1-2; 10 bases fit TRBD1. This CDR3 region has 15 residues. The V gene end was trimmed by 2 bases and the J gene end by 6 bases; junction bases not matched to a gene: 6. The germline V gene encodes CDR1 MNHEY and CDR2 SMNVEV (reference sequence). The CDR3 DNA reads TGTGCCAGCAGTTTACGACAGGGGGCTGATGATGGCTACACCTTC. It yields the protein CASSLRQGADDGYTF.

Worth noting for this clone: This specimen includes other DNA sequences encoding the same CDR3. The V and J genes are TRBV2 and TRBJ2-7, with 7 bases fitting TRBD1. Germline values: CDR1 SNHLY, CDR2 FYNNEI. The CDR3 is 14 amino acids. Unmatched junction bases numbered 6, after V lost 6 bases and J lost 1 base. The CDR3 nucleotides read TGTGCCAGCAGCGCCGGGACAGAGTCCTACGAGCAGTACTTC. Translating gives CASSAGTESYEQYF.

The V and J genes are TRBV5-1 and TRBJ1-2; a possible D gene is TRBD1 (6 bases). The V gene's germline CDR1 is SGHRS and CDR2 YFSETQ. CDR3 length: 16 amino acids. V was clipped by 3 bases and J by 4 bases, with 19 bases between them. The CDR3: CASSSGEGISSYGYTF. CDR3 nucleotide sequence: TGCGCCAGCAGCTCAGGGGAGGGAATAAGTTCCTATGGCTACACCTTC.

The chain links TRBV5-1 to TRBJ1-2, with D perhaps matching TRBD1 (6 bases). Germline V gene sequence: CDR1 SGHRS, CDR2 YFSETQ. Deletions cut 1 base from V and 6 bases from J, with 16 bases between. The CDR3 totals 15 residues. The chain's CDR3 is CASSLYQGSLDGYTF. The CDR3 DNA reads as TGCGCCAGCAGCTTGTATCAGGGGTCACTGGATGGCTACACCTTC. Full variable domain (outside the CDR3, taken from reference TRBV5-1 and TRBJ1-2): KAGVTQTPRYLIKTRGQQVTLSCSPISGHRSVSWYQQTPGQGLQFLFEYFSETQRNKGNFPGRFSGRQFSNSRSEMNVSTLELGDSALYLCASSLYQGSLDGYTFGSGTRLTVV.

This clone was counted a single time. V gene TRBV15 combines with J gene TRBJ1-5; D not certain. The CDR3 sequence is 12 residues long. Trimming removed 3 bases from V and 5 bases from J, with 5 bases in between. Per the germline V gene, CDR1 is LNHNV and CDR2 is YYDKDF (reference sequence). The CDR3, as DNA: TGTGCCACCAGCAGGGCCCATCAGCCCCAGCATTTT. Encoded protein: CATSRAHQPQHF.

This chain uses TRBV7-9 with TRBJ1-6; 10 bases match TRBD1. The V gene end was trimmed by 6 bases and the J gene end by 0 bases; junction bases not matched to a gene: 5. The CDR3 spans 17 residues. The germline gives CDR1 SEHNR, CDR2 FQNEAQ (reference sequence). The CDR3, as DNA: TGTGCCAGCAGAAGCTGGACAGGGGGCTCCTATAATTCACCCCTCCACTTT. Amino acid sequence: CASRSWTGGSYNSPLHF.

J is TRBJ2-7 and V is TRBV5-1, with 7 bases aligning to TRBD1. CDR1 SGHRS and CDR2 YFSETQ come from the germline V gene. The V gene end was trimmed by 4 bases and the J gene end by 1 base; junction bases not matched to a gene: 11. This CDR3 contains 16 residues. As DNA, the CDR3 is TGCGCCAGCAGCCCATTGGGTGGGGACAGATCCTACGAGCAGTACTTC. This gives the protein CASSPLGGDRSYEQYF.

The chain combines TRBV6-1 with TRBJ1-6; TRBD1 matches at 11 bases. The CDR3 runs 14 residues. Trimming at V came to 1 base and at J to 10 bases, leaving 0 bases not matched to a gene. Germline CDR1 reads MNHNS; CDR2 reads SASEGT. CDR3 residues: CASSEGTGGSPLHF. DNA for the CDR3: TGTGCCAGCAGTGAAGGGACAGGGGGCTCACCCCTCCACTTT.

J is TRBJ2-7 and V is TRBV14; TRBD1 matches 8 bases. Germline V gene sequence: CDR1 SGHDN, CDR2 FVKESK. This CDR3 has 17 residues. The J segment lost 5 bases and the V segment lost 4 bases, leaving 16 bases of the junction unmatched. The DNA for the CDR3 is TGTGCCAGCAGCCCCCAAGGTATTGGACAGGGATCCCACGAGCAGTACTTC. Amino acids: CASSPQGIGQGSHEQYF.

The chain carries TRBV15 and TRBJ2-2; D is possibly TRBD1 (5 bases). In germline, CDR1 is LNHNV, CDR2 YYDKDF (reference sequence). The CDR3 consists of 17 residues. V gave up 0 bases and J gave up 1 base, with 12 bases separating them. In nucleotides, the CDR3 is TGTGCCACCAGCAGAGAGGTTGGCAGGGAGAACACCGGGGAGCTGTTTTTT. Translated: CATSREVGRENTGELFF.

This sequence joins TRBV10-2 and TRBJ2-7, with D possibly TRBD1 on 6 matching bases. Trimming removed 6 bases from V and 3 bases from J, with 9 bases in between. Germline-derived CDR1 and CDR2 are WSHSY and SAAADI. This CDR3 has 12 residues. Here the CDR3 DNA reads TGCGCCAGCAGAGGACAGAACTACGAGCAGTACTTC. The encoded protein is CASRGQNYEQYF.

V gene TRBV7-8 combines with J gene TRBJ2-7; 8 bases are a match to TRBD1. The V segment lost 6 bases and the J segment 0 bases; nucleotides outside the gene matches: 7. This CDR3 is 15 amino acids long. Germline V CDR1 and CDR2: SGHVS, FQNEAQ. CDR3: CASRSTGGSSYEQYF. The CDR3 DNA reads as TGTGCCAGCAGGTCAACAGGGGGGAGCTCCTACGAGCAGTACTTC.

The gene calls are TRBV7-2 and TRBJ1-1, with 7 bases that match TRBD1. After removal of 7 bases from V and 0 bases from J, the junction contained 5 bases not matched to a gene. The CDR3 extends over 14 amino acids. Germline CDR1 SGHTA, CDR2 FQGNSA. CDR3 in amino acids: CASTPGQLNTEAFF. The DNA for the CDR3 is TGTGCCAGCACCCCGGGACAGCTGAACACTGAAGCTTTCTTT.

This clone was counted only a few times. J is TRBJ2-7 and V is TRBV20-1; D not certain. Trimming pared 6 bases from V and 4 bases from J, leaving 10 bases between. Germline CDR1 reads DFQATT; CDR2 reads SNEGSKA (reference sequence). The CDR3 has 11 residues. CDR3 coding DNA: TGCAGTGCCGACCGGGTTTACGAGCAGTACTTC. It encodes CSADRVYEQYF.

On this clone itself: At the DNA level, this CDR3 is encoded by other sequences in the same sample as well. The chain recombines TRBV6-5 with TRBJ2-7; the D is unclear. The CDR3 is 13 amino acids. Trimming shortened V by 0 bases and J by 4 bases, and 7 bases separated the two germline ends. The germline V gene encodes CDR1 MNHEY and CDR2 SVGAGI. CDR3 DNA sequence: TGTGCCAGCAGTTACTCGACCGGGTACGAGCAGTACTTC. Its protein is CASSYSTGYEQYF.

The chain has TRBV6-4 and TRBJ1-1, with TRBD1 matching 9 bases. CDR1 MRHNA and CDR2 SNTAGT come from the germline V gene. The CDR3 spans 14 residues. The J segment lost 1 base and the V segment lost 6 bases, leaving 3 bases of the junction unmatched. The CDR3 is CASRETGGNTEAFF. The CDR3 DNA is TGTGCCAGCAGGGAGACAGGGGGGAACACTGAAGCTTTCTTT.

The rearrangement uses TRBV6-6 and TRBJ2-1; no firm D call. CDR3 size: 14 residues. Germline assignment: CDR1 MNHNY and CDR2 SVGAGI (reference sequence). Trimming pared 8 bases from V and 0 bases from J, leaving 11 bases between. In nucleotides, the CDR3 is TGTGCCAGCTTGAGCCTTGGCTCCTACAATGAGCAGTTCTTC. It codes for CASLSLGSYNEQFF.

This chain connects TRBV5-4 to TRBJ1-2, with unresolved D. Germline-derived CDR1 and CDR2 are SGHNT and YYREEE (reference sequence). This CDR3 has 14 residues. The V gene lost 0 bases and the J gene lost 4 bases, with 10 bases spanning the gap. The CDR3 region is CASSLGGSSYGYTF. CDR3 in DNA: TGTGCCAGCAGCTTGGGAGGGAGTAGCTATGGCTACACCTTC.

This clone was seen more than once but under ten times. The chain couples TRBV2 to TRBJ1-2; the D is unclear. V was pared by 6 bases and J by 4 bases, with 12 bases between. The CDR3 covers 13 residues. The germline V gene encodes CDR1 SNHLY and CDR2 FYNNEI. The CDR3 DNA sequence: TGTGCCAGCAGCGAGAGGGAGCTCTATGGCTACACCTTC. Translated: CASSERELYGYTF.

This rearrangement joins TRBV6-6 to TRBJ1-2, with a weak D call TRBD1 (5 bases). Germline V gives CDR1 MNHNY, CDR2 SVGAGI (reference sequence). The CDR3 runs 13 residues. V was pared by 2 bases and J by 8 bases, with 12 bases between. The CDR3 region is CASSYIGARGYTF. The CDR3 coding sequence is TGTGCCAGCAGTTACATTGGGGCGAGGGGCTACACCTTC.

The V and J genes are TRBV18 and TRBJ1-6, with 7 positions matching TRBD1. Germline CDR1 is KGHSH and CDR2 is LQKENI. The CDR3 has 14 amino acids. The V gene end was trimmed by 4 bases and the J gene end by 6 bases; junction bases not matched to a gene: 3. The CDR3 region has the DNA TGTGCCAGCTCACGGGACAGTATTAATTCACCCCTCCACTTT. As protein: CASSRDSINSPLHF.

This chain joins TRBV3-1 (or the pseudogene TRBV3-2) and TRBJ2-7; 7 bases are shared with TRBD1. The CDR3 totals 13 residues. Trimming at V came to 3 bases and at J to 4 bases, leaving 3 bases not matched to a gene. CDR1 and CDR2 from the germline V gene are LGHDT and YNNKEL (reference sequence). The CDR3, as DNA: TGTGCCAGCAGCCAGAGGGACAGTTACGAGCAGTACTTC. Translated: CASSQRDSYEQYF.

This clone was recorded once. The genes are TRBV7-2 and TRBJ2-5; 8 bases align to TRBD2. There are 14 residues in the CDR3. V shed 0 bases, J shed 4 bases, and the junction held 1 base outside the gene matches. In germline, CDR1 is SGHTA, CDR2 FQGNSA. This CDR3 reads CASSLAGRAETQYF. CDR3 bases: TGTGCCAGCAGCTTAGCCGGGAGGGCAGAGACCCAGTACTTC. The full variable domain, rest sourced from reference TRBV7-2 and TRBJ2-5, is GAGVSQSPSNKVTEKGKDVELRCDPISGHTALYWYRQSLGQGLEFLIYFQGNSAPDKSGLPSDRFSAERTGGSVSTLTIQRTQQEDSAVYLCASSLAGRAETQYFGPGTRLLVL.

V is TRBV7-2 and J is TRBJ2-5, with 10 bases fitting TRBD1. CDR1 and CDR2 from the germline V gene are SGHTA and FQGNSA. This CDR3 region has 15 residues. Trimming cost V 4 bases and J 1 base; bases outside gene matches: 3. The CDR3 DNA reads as TGTGCCAGCAGCTACCGGGACAGGGGCCAAGAGACCCAGTACTTC. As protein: CASSYRDRGQETQYF.